Below are 8 T cell receptor beta chains sequenced from a single sample in a study of T cells after yellow fever vaccination. TCRdb processed the 5' RACE reads anew with MiXCR; each CDR3 protein has one entry. The profile shows 300,000 to 400,000 distinct CDR3 sequences, roughly 8.3% of them singletons. The starting material was PBMCs, obtained around 45 days after the first yellow fever vaccination. The receptors originated from a man between 18 and 29 years old who received the YFV17D yellow fever vaccine.

The sample holds a few counts of this clonotype. The CDR3 DNA reads as TGTGCCAGCAGTTCGACCACGAACACTGAAGCTTTCTTT. This sequence encodes CASSSTTNTEAFF. The chain uses TRBV6-2 or TRBV6-3 and TRBJ1-1; D gene ambiguous. CDR1 MNHEY and CDR2 SVGEGT come from the germline V gene. The CDR3 has 13 amino acids. V lost 4 bases, J lost 1 base, and 7 bases lay in between.

The chain links TRBV5-1 to TRBJ2-7, with 16 bases matching TRBD2. This CDR3 region has 16 residues. The V and J ends lost 3 bases and 10 bases, in that order; junction bases with no gene match: 10. The germline V gene encodes CDR1 SGHRS and CDR2 YFSETQ. The CDR3 is CASSSPGTSGGAEQYF. CDR3 nucleotide sequence: TGCGCCAGCAGCTCACCCGGGACTAGCGGGGGGGCGGAACAGTACTTC.

This clonotype was observed a few times. The V and J genes are TRBV7-9 and TRBJ2-2, with 11 positions matching TRBD1. The CDR3 is 16 residues long. Trimming removed 5 bases from V and 7 bases from J; junction bases left unmatched: 9. Germline-derived CDR1 and CDR2 are SEHNR and FQNEAQ (reference sequence). The CDR3 is CASSLLGQGVLGELFF. In nucleotides, the CDR3 is TGTGCCAGCAGCCTACTGGGACAGGGGGTCCTCGGGGAGCTGTTTTTT. The whole variable domain, remainder taken from reference TRBV7-9 and TRBJ2-2, is DTGVSQNPRHKITKRGQNVTFRCDPISEHNRLYWYRQTLGQGPEFLTYFQNEAQLEKSRLLSDRFSAERPKGSFSTLEIQRTEQGDSAMYLCASSLLGQGVLGELFFGEGSRLTVL.

The chain recombines TRBV5-1 with TRBJ2-5; D unresolved. This CDR3 is 15 amino acids long. From germline, CDR1 is SGHRS and CDR2 YFSETQ. V was clipped by 1 base and J by 5 bases, with 15 bases between them. The CDR3 protein is CASSLNFPEVETQYF. The CDR3 region has the DNA TGCGCCAGCAGCTTGAATTTTCCTGAAGTGGAGACCCAGTACTTC.

This clonotype has only a few counts. The genes are TRBV20-1 and TRBJ1-5, with 9 nucleotides matching TRBD1. The germline CDR1 and CDR2 sequences are DFQATT and SNEGSKA (reference sequence). This CDR3 has 15 amino acids. The ends lost 4 bases at V and 9 bases at J; junction bases unmatched: 13. CDR3 coding DNA: TGCAGTGCTATAGAGGGGGGACAGGGACTTGGGCCCCAGCATTTT. As protein: CSAIEGGQGLGPQHF.

The rearrangement uses TRBV4-1 and TRBJ1-1; 9 positions match TRBD1. The V gene's germline CDR1 is MGHRA and CDR2 YSYEKL. J was trimmed by 1 base and V by 0 bases; bases with no gene match: 6. The CDR3 contains 17 residues. CDR3 in DNA: TGCGCCAGCAGCCAAGACCCGGGACAGGGAGAGAACACTGAAGCTTTCTTT. Translating gives CASSQDPGQGENTEAFF.

The chain uses TRBV20-1 and TRBJ1-1; TRBD1 is a possible D gene (6 bases). Germline CDR1 and CDR2: DFQATT and SNEGSKA (reference sequence). V was cut by 6 bases and J by 8 bases, with 13 bases left in between. CDR3 length equals 11 residues. As DNA, the CDR3 is TGCAGTGCGCAACAGGGAAACGAAGCTTTCTTT. It translates to CSAQQGNEAFF.

The V gene is TRBV4-1, the J gene TRBJ2-5; TRBD1 agrees at 8 bases. The germline gives CDR1 MGHRA, CDR2 YSYEKL. J lost 5 bases, V lost 0 bases, and 8 bases had no gene match. CDR3 length: 16 residues. The CDR3 DNA sequence: TGCGCCAGCAGCCAAGATAAGGACAGGGTGGGCGAGACCCAGTACTTC. Protein: CASSQDKDRVGETQYF.